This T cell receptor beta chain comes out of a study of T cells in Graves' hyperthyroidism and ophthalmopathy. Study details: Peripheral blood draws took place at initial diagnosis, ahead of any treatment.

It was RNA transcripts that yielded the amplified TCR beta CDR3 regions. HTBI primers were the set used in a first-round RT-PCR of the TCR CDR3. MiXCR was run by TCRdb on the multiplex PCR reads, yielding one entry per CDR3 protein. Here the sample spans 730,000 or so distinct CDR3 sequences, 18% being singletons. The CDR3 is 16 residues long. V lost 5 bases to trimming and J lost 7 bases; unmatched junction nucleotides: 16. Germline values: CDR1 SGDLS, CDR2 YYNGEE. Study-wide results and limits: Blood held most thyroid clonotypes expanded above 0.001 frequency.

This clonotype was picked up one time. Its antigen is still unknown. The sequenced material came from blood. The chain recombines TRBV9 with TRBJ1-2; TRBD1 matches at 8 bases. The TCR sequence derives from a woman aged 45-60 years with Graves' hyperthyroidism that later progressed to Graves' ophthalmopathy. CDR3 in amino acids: CASSGVTDRAGVGYTF. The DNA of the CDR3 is TGTGCCAGCAGTGGGGTCACGGACAGGGCAGGAGTTGGCTACACCTTC.